Presented here are 10 T cell receptor beta chains from one specimen sequenced in a study of cytotoxic CD8 clonotypes in ibrutinib-treated CLL. TCRdb's copy holds only in-frame clones and misses some; the assay was immunoSEQ multiplex PCR. The table lists roughly 76,000 clones, around 82% of them singletons, with roughly 7.5% in the top ten. The sequences come from PBMCs, collected at disease progression, from a patient treated with ibrutinib. The source of these receptors is a human donor with chronic lymphocytic leukemia.

The V and J genes are TRBV23-1 and TRBJ1-5; D not certain. TRBV23-1 falls under the ORF class, with uncertain function. Trimming left V 0 bases short and J 3 bases short, with 12 bases between. The CDR3 spans 16 residues. In DNA, the CDR3 is TGCGCCAGCAGTCAATCGGGTGGGTTCCCCAATCAGCCCCAGCATTTT. Translated, it gives CASSQSGGFPNQPQHF.

The J gene is TRBJ1-1, the V gene TRBV6-1; D unresolved. Germline CDR1 and CDR2: MNHNS and SASEGT. V lost 4 bases, J lost 4 bases, and 10 bases lay in between. The CDR3 is 13 residues long. The CDR3 region is CASSGERFTEAFF. The CDR3 DNA follows: TGTGCCAGCAGTGGAGAAAGGTTCACTGAAGCTTTCTTT.

In DNA, the CDR3 is TGTGCCAGCAGCTTCAGGCGCCTCACTAGCACAGATACGCAGTATTTT. Amino acid sequence: CASSFRRLTSTDTQYF. The rearrangement joins TRBV7-9 to TRBJ2-3; D is unresolved. The CDR3 covers 16 residues. Trimming took 3 bases from V and 0 from J, leaving 13 bases between them. Germline V gene lookup returns CDR1 SEHNR and CDR2 FQNEAQ (reference sequence).

The gene calls are TRBV27 and TRBJ1-6; D is perhaps TRBD1 (6 bases). The CDR3 spans 12 residues. V was clipped by 8 bases and J by 14 bases, with 16 bases between them. In germline, CDR1 is MNHEY, CDR2 SMNVEV (reference sequence). In nucleotides, the CDR3 is TGTGCCAGCGCAAGCGACAGGAGGGCCCTCCACTTT. This encodes CASASDRRALHF.

The CDR3 is CASSLWTAASDTQYF. The CDR3 bases are TGTGCCAGCAGTTTGTGGACTGCCGCTTCAGATACGCAGTATTTT. V is TRBV27 and J is TRBJ2-3; D is possibly TRBD2 (5 bases). The CDR3 has 15 amino acids. V shed 3 bases and J shed 4 bases, with 14 bases lying between them. CDR1 and CDR2 (germline): MNHEY, SMNVEV (reference sequence).

The J gene is TRBJ1-2, the V gene TRBV28; D may be TRBD1 (5 bases). This CDR3 is 14 amino acids long. V dropped 1 base and J dropped 8 bases, with 14 bases sitting between them. Germline loops: CDR1 MDHEN, CDR2 SYDVKM. CDR3 DNA sequence: TGTGCCAGCAGTTTATTTCGGGGCACCCGGGGCTACACCTTC. Residues: CASSLFRGTRGYTF.

This clone has just a few counts. The chain recombines TRBV4-1 with TRBJ1-5; D not resolved. V was pared by 2 bases and J by 2 bases, with 10 bases between. This CDR3 is 15 amino acids long. Germline V gives CDR1 MGHRA, CDR2 YSYEKL. Here the CDR3 reads CASSQTGKGNQPQHF. In nucleotides, the CDR3 is TGCGCCAGCAGCCAAACCGGGAAGGGCAATCAGCCCCAGCATTTT.

This chain joins TRBV5-5 and TRBJ2-1, with 11 bases matching TRBD1. The CDR3 is 13 residues long. Per the germline V gene, CDR1 is SGHKS and CDR2 is YYEKEE (reference sequence). Trimming at V came to 7 bases and at J to 8 bases, leaving 5 bases not matched to a gene. This CDR3 reads CASQEDRGHEQFF. As DNA, the CDR3 is TGTGCCAGCCAAGAGGACAGGGGGCATGAGCAGTTCTTC.

This clone occurred once. The rearrangement links TRBV30 to TRBJ1-3; 9 positions match TRBD1. The CDR3 loop spans 13 amino acids. Germline V CDR1 and CDR2: GTSNPN, SVGIG (reference sequence). Trimming at V came to 7 bases and at J to 4 bases, leaving 5 bases not matched to a gene. The CDR3 bases are TGTGCCTACGGGACAGGGCTAGGAAACACCATATATTTT. The encoded protein is CAYGTGLGNTIYF.

This chain uses TRBV10-3 with TRBJ2-7; D gene uncertain. Looked up from germline, CDR1 is ENHRY and CDR2 is SYGVKD. The V and J ends lost 0 bases and 0 bases respectively, with 15 bases between them. This CDR3 comprises 17 residues. Here the CDR3 DNA reads TGTGCCATCAGTGAGTCGCTTGTGGGCAGGTCCTCCTACGAGCAGTACTTC. It codes for CAISESLVGRSSYEQYF.